This paragraph reports one T cell receptor (beta chain). The protocol was immunoSEQ multiplex PCR, while the TCRdb copy is restricted to in-frame clones and leaves out a portion. This table holds around 10,000 clones, approximately 87% found once. This sample is part of a study of blood T cell dynamics during melanoma immunotherapy. About the study: Patients with metastatic melanoma got pembrolizumab or nivolumab-ipilimumab as first-line care.

As to time point: pre-treatment baseline. Apart from two fast progressors, RECIST 1.1 response was judged 12 weeks post-infusion. Prior systemic cancer therapy, immunosuppressant use and other active malignancies excluded patients. Germline lookup yields CDR1 KGHSH and CDR2 LQKENI. Deletions cut 3 bases from V and 4 bases from J, with 18 bases between. This CDR3 contains 17 residues. This specimen consisted of blood, obtained from a patient treated with checkpoint blockade. The V gene is TRBV18, the J gene TRBJ2-2; D call uncertain. This TCR was recovered from a human donor with melanoma. DNA for the CDR3: TGTGCCAGCTCACCTGGTAAACAGCTTATACCCACCGGGGAGCTGTTTTTT. Protein sequence: CASSPGKQLIPTGELFF.